This TCR beta chain was retrieved from a study of T cell responses to AZD1222 COVID-19 vaccine. Study-level results: No day 14 peak samples; only post-peak repertoires were characterized. Clonal diversity may have been underestimated, and the donors were mostly white British, with more females than males. Unmutated variant regions are reportedly targeted by nearly half of spike-specific TCRs. Of the AZD1222 recipients, only five or six were seropositive at baseline.

There are 14 residues in the CDR3. CDR1 and CDR2 from the germline V gene are MNHEY and SVGAGI. After removal of 6 bases from V and 0 bases from J, the junction contained 2 bases not matched to a gene. Using immunoSEQ multiplex PCR, the repertoire was profiled, and TCRdb retains in-frame clones only, with some absent. The sample carries approximately 150,000 clones, roughly 87% recorded once. In its sample, this clone was seen once. Its antigen remains unidentified. The rearrangement joins TRBV6-5 to TRBJ2-7; TRBD2 matches at 10 bases. The source was peripheral blood, collected on day 0 of AZD1222 vaccination. The TCR was taken from an adult in good health. The CDR3 nucleotides read TGTGCCAGCAGACTAGCGGGACTCTCCTACGAGCAGTACTTC. Its protein is CASRLAGLSYEQYF.